Sequencing of this T cell receptor beta chain was carried out in a study of T cell responses to AZD1222 COVID-19 vaccine (dated by TCRdb to about 2021). Looking at the study overall: A total of over 230 trial participants underwent TCR sequencing, of whom about 210 had received two doses of AZD1222 and around 25 had received two doses of the MenACWY control vaccine. Trial participants were enrolled into age subgroups of 18-55, 56-69 and 70-plus years, which contained roughly 140, 27 and 60 TCR-sequenced participants, respectively. Overall study results and their limits: Conclusions about previously exposed vaccinees are limited because only six or seven AZD1222 recipients were SARS-CoV-2 seropositive at baseline. Participants were mostly white British and included more females than males, and it was suggested by the authors that clonal diversity may have been underestimated. Vaccine-associated CD4 TCRs spanned the whole spike protein, with dominant responses in regions 160-218 and 743-854. Because no day 14 peak-response samples were available, repertoires were characterized only after the peak T cell response. A significant rise in spike-specific TCR breadth and depth was observed after two AZD1222 doses relative to day 0 and relative to MenACWY recipients. The 56-69-year group was small, and its depth increase did not reach significance, likely because of low power. Epitopes outside the regions mutated in the B.1.351 and B.1.1.7 variants were reportedly recognized by nearly half of the unique spike-specific TCRs.

As encoded in the germline V gene, CDR1 is SGHDT while CDR2 is YYEEEE. The CDR3 covers 13 residues, taking in both the cysteine and the phenylalanine. The kept DNA is CDR3 alone, 39 bases in frame from the first base. V was cut back by 1 base and J by 7 bases, leaving a gap of 12 bases between them. The time point label on this specimen signifies: about 28 days (+/-7) after the second vaccine dose. AZD1222 recipients given second doses at about 4 weeks or at about 12 weeks were pooled, since spike-specific TCR depth and breadth were not found to differ between the two schedules. Vaccinee samples were obtained from the UK trials COV001 and COV002, which included a single-blind randomized controlled phase 2/3 trial of AZD1222 (ChAdOx1 nCoV-19) in healthy adults. For TCRbeta chain sequencing, PBMC samples from trial participants were taken at day 0 and at day 28 after the second dose. To note about this clone: The antigen this receptor binds is unknown. Per-nucleotide qualities are absent, and no much larger clonotype sits a single base away.

The CDR3 regions of human TCRbeta chains were analyzed by immunosequencing. From the authors' description of their analysis: Repertoire TCRs were checked for matches against a reference library of SARS-CoV-2-specific TCRs that had been generated using the MIRA antigen-specificity platform. Breadth was defined as the fraction of unique TCRs that were SARS-CoV-2-associated, and depth was defined as the fraction of total T cells that were SARS-CoV-2-associated. Using the MIRA data, each spike-specific TCR was mapped to the spike region that the TCR reacts to and placed in a CD4 or CD8 class. Log10-transformed breadth and depth values were compared by one-way ANOVA with Sidak's multiple comparisons tests. The table was pulled from immuneACCESS by TCRdb, which kept in-frame rearrangements only. Such tables lose some clones; where checked, under half of the loss comes from unresolved V genes, and the rest has no known cause. For V, J and clone size, that table is used; D and trimming come from the DNA. Within this sample are about 110,000 clones, with roughly 89% of them counted one time only. The ten largest clones add up to almost 2.5% of the sample.

The chain links TRBV5-6 with TRBJ2-7; the D gene remains uncertain. The sample was peripheral blood, taken 28 days after the second AZD1222 dose. This TCR came from an adult who received the AZD1222 COVID-19 vaccine. The DNA reads TGTGCCAGCAGCTTGAGCTCAATTTGGGAGCAGTACTTC. This translates into CASSLSSIWEQYF.